This TCR beta chain was sequenced for a study of shared clonotypes between healthy human individuals. Points on this clone: The antigen is undetermined. At the DNA level, this CDR3 is encoded by other sequences in the same sample as well.

Original analysis: Junction-only immunoSEQ sequences carried no quality scores, so filtering differed. Libraries were prepared by immunoSEQ multiplex PCR; TCRdb keeps only in-frame clonotypes and omits some of them. The DNA gave D and trimming, while V, J and clone size come from that table. The repertoire has fewer than 3 million clones, roughly 92% of them found once; the top ten carry roughly 0.34%. Overall study findings and caveats: A generally larger estimated richness was seen in naive subsets than in memory subsets. Relative to their counterparts shared across all four donors, non-shared clonotypes exhibited diminished generation probabilities.

The CDR3 totals 14 residues. Germline V gives CDR1 SGHRS, CDR2 YFSETQ. V gave up 0 bases and J gave up 0 bases, with 7 bases separating them. The specimen was naive CD4+ T cells from PBMCs. The subset denotes: CD45RA+ positively selected. This TCR was sampled from a man between 18 and 29 years old in good health. Some clones in this sample may be carry-over from other donors' samples. The chain links TRBV5-1 to TRBJ2-7; no reliable D call. The CDR3 loop is CASSLVPSSYEQYF. The CDR3 coding sequence is TGCGCCAGCAGCTTGGTCCCCAGCTCCTACGAGCAGTACTTC.